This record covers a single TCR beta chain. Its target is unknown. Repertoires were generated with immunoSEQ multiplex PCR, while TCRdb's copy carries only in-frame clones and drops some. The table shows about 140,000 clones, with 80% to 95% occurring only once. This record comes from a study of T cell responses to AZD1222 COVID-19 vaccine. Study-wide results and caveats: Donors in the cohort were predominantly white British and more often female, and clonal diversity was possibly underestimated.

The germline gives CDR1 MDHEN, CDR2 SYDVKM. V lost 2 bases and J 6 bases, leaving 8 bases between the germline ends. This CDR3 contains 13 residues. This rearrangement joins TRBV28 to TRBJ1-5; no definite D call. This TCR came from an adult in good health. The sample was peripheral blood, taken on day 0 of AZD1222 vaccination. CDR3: CASSLTYGQPQHF. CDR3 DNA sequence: TGTGCCAGCAGTTTAACGTACGGTCAGCCCCAGCATTTT.